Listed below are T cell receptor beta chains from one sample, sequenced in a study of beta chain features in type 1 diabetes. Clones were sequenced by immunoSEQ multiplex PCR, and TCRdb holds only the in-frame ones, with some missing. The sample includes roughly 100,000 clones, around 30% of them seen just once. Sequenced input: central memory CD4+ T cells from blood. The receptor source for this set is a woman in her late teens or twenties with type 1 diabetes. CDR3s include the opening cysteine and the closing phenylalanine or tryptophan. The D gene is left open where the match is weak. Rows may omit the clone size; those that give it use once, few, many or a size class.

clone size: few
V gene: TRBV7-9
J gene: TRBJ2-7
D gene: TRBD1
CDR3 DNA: TGTGCCAGCAGCTTAGGGACGGGACAGGGCACCGGCAGGCAGTACTTC
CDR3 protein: CASSLGTGQGTGRQYF

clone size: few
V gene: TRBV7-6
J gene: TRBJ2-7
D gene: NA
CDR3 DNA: TGTGCCAGCAGCTTAAGGGGGGGCTACGAGCAGTACTTC
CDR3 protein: CASSLRGGYEQYF

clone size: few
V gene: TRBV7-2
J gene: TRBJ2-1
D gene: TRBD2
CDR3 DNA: TGTGCCAGCAGCTTAGGAGGGGTAGCGGGAGGGAGATACAATGAGCAGTTCTTC
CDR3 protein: CASSLGGVAGGRYNEQFF

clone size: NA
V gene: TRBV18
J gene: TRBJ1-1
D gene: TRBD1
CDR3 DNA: TGTGCCAGCTCACCGCGGGGACAGCGAACTCCAAATAGTAACGCTGAAGCTTTCTTT
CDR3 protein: CASSPRGQRTPNSNAEAFF

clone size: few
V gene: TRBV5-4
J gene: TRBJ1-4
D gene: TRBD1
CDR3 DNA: TGTGCCAGCAGCTCCGGACAGGGGAGCGGGACTAATGAAAAACTGTTTTTT
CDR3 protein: CASSSGQGSGTNEKLFF

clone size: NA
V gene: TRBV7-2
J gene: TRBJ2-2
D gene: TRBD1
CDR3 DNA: TGTGCCAGCAGCCCTCCTAGACAGGGGGCACGGGAGCTGTTTTTT
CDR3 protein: CASSPPRQGARELFF

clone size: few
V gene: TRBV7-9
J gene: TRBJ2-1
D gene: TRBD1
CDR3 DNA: TGTGCCAGCAGCTTAATCGCGACAGGGACCTACAATGAGCAGTTCTTC
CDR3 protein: CASSLIATGTYNEQFF

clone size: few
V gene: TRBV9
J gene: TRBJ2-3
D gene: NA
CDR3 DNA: TGTGCCAGCAGCGTCTCCCCGACTGGTCGCACAGATACGCAGTATTTT
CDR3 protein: CASSVSPTGRTDTQYF

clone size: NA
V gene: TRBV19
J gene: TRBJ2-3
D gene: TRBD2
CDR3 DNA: TGTGCCAGTAGTGCCGCTAGCGGCGACTTCGATACGCAGTATTTT
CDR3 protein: CASSAASGDFDTQYF

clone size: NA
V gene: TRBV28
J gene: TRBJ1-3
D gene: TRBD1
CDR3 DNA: TGTGCCAGCAGTACCCACCGGGACAGGGATGGAAACACCATATATTTT
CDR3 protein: CASSTHRDRDGNTIYF

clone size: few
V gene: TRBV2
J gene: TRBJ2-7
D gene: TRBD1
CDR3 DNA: TGTGCCAGCAAGGGGGACAGGGTTTCCTACGAGCAGTACTTC
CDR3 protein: CASKGDRVSYEQYF

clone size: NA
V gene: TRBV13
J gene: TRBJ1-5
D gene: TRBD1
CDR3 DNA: TGTGCCAGCAGCTCCGACAGGGCCAATCAGCCCCAGCATTTT
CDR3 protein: CASSSDRANQPQHF

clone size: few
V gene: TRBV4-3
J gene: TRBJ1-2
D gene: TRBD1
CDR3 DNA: TGCGCCAGCAGCCAAGATCCCCAGGGGGCGGGTGGCTACACCTTC
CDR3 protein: CASSQDPQGAGGYTF

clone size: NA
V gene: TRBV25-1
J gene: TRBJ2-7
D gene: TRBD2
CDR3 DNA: TGTGCCAGCAGTGAAGGGGGACTAGCTCGACAGCAGTACTTC
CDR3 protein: CASSEGGLARQQYF

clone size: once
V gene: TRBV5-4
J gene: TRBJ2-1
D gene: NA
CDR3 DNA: TGTGCCAGCAGCTTATCGACTAACTCCTACAATGAGCAGTTCTTC
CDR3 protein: CASSLSTNSYNEQFF

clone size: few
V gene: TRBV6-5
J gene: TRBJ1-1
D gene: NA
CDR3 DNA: TGTGCCAGCAGTTACAAGGACAGCGCATACACTGAAGCTTTCTTT
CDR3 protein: CASSYKDSAYTEAFF

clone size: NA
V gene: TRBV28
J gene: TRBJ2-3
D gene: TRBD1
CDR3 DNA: TGTGCCAGCAGTTTGAAGACAGGGCGCACAGATACGCAGTATTTT
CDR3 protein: CASSLKTGRTDTQYF

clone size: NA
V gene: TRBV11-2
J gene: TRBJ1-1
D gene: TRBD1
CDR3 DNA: TGTGCCAGCAGCTTAGATCAGGGGGACACTGAAGCTTTCTTT
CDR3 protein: CASSLDQGDTEAFF

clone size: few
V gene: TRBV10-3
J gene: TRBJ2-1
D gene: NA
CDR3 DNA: TGTGCCATCAGTGATGTGAGTAGCGGCAATGAGCAGTTCTTC
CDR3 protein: CAISDVSSGNEQFF

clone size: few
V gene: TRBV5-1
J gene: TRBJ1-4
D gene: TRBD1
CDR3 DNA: TGCGCCAGCAGCGGGACAGGTTTAAAGGAAGAAAAACTGTTTTTT
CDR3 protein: CASSGTGLKEEKLFF

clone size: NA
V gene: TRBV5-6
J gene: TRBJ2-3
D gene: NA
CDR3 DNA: TGTGCCAGCAGCTTGTTCGGGGTTGGTGGCACAGATACGCAGTATTTT
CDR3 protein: CASSLFGVGGTDTQYF

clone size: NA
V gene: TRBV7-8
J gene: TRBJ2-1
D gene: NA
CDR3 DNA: TGTGCCAGCAGCTTAGCGGAGGGGGAGCAGTTCTTC
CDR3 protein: CASSLAEGEQFF

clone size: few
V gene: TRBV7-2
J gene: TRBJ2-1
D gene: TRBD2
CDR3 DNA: TGTGCCAGCAACCTCGGGCTAGCGGGAAGTATTGAGCAGTTCTTC
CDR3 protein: CASNLGLAGSIEQFF

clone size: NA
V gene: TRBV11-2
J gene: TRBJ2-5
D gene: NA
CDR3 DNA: TGTGCCAGCAGCCGGGGAGGGACACAACAGACCCAGTACTTC
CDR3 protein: CASSRGGTQQTQYF

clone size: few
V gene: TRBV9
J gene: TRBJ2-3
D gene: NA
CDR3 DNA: TGTGCCAGCAGCGTATGGGGCAGGCCTACAACAGATACGCAGTATTTT
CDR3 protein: CASSVWGRPTTDTQYF

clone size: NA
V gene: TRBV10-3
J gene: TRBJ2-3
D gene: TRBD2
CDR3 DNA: TGTGCCACCAACGGCCCCACTAGCGGTACGCAGTATTTT
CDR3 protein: CATNGPTSGTQYF

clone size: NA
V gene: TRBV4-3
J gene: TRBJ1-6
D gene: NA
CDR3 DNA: TGCGCCAGCAGCCAAGATCAACAGGCAGAGAATTCACCCCTCCACTTT
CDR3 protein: CASSQDQQAENSPLHF

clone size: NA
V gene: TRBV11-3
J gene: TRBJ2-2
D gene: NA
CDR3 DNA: TGTGCCAGCAGCTTAGGCGGCCGAGCGAGGAGTCGCGACACCGGGGAGCTGTTTTTT
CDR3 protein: CASSLGGRARSRDTGELFF

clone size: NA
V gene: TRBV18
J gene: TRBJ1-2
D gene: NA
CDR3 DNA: TGTGCCAGCTCACCCCAGGGGTCCGGGGGCTACACCTTC
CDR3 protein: CASSPQGSGGYTF

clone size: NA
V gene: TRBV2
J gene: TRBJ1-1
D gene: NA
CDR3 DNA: TGTGCCAGCAGAGCAGGCCACACTGAAGCTTTCTTT
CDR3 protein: CASRAGHTEAFF

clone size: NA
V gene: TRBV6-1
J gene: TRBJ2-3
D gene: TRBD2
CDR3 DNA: TGTGCCAGCAGTGAAGCGCAACTAGCGGGAGAAGATACGCAGTATTTT
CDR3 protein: CASSEAQLAGEDTQYF

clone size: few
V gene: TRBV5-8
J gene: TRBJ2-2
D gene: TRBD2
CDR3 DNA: TGTGCCAGCAGCCGTCTTCTAGCGGGAGGTGGTACCGGGGAGCTGTTTTTT
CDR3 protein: CASSRLLAGGGTGELFF

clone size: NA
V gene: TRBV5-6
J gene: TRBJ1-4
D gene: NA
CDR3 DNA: TGTGCCAGCAGCTGGAGTCCGTCAACTAATGAAAAACTGTTTTTT
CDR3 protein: CASSWSPSTNEKLFF

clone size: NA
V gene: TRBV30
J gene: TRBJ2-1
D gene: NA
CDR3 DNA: TGTGCCTGGACAATCGGGATCCATAATGAGCAGTTCTTC
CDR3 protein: CAWTIGIHNEQFF

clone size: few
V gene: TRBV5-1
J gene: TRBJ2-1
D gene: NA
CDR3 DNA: TGCGCCAGCAGCTTGGATGGGGGGAGCACCTACAATGAGCAGTTCTTC
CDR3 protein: CASSLDGGSTYNEQFF

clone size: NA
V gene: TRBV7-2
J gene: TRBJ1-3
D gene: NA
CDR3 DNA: TGTGCCAGCAGCTTAGTAGGGGCGCGCGGAAACACCATATATTTT
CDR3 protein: CASSLVGARGNTIYF

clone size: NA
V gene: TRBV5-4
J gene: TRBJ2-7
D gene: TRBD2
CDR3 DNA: TGTGCCAGCAGCCGAAGCGGGGCGGGAACCTACGAGCAGTACTTC
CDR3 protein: CASSRSGAGTYEQYF

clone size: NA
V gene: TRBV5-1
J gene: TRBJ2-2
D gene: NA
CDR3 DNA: TGCGCCAGCAGCTTTCAGGGGCAAACCACCGGGGAGCTGTTTTTT
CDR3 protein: CASSFQGQTTGELFF

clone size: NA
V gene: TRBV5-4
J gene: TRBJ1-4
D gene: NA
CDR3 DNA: TGTGCCAGCAGCTTCGGGGGGTCGGCTAATGAAAAACTGTTTTTT
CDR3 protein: CASSFGGSANEKLFF

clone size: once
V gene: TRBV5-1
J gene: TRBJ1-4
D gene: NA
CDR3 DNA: TGCGCCAGCAGCTTGATTCCCGGAGACGCAACTAATGAAAAACTGTTTTTT
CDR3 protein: CASSLIPGDATNEKLFF

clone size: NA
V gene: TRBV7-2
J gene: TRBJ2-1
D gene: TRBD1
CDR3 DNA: TGTGCCAGCAGCTTAGACAGGGGCAACAATGAGCAGTTCTTC
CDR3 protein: CASSLDRGNNEQFF

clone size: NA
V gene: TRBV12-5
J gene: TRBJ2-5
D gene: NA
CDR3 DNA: TGTGCTAGTGGACTATTAGGGGTAGAGACCCAGTACTTC
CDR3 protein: CASGLLGVETQYF

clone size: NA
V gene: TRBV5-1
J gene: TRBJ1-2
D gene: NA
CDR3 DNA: TGCGCCAGCAGCCAAAGCCAGACAGCAGGAGGCTACACCTTC
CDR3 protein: CASSQSQTAGGYTF

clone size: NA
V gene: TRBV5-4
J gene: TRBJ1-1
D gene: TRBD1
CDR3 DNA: TGTGCCAGCAGGGAAGGGAACAGGGGCCCGAACACTGAAGCTTTCTTT
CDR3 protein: CASREGNRGPNTEAFF

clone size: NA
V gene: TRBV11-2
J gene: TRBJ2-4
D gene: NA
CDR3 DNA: TGTGCCAGCAGCTTCGAAGGACTAGCCAAAAACATTCAGTACTTC
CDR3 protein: CASSFEGLAKNIQYF

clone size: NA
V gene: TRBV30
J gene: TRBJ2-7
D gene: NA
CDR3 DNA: TGTGCCTGGAGTAGCGGCTCCTACGAGCAGTACTTC
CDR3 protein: CAWSSGSYEQYF

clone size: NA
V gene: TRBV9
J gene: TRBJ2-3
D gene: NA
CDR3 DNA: TGTGCCAGCAGCGTAGAAATAACTAGCTCACCGAGGGCAGATACGCAGTATTTT
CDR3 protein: CASSVEITSSPRADTQYF

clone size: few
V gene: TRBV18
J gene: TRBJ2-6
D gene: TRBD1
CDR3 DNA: TGTGCCAGCTCAGACCGGGGGACAGGGACACCTGGGGCCAACGTCCTGACTTTC
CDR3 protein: CASSDRGTGTPGANVLTF

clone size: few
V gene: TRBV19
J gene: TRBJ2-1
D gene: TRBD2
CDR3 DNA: TGTGCCAGTAGTACTAACCCCCCAGGGCTAGCGGGAGGGCCCGGGGGTGGTGAGCAGTTCTTC
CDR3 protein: CASSTNPPGLAGGPGGGEQFF

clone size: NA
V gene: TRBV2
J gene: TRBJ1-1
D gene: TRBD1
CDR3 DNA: TGTGCCAGCAGTGACAGGGGGTTCGGTGAAGCTTTCTTT
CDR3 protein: CASSDRGFGEAFF

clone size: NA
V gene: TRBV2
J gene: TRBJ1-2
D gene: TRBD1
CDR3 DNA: TGTGCCAGCTCAGGGACAGCCAGGCACTATGGCTACACCTTC
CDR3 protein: CASSGTARHYGYTF